This T cell receptor (beta chain) is from a study of blood T cell repertoires in COVID-19. Study details: Donors in the United States, Italy and Spain gave samples during acute or convalescent COVID-19. The analysed material was cDNA or gDNA that came from T cells, B-cell-depleted T cells, or PBMCs.

From germline, CDR1 is SGHNT and CDR2 YYREEE (reference sequence). Trimming took 1 base from V and 4 from J, leaving 11 bases between them. CDR3 size: 14 residues. Study processing details: Reference gene primer amplification gave estimated nucleated cell counts. Profiling relied on immunoSEQ multiplex PCR, and the TCRdb table lists in-frame clones only, not all of them. That table is the source of V, J and clone size, and D and trimming were worked out from the DNA. The sample lists some 50,000 clones, over 75% seen once, with about 6% in the top ten. Only a few counts were recorded for this clone. The sample consisted of peripheral blood. This receptor was obtained from a man aged 40-55 years with acute or convalescent COVID-19. The chain employs TRBV5-4 and TRBJ1-1, with D perhaps TRBD1 (5 bases). CDR3 protein: CASSLPSGGTEAFF. Written as DNA, the CDR3 is TGTGCCAGCAGCTTGCCGTCCGGGGGCACTGAAGCTTTCTTT.